Sequencing of this TCR beta chain was carried out in a study of T-cell reconstitution after alpha-beta-depleted transplantation in children. Findings and caveats of the study: Newly generated T cells supplied most T-cell counts and diversity one year post-transplant.

Concerning this clonotype: The antigen remains unidentified.

This sample's TCRbeta library carried unique molecular identifier barcodes. TCRdb re-called the PCR reads through MiXCR, storing one row per CDR3 protein. The table lists 450,000 to 700,000 distinct CDR3 sequences, 25% to 30% of them singletons. J lost 3 bases, V lost 7 bases, and 6 bases had no gene match. The length of the CDR3 is 12 residues. CDR1 and CDR2 (germline): SQVTM, ANQGSEA. This rearrangement joins TRBV29-1 to TRBJ2-7; 7 nucleotides align to TRBD2. This TCR was recovered from a boy under three years old with Wiskott-Aldrich syndrome, due to receive a stem cell transplant. The sample consisted of PBMCs, taken before TCRalphabeta/CD19-depleted stem cell transplant. The CDR3 sequence: CSAGGGLYEQYF. CDR3 nucleotides: TGCAGCGCCGGGGGAGGGCTCTACGAGCAGTACTTC.